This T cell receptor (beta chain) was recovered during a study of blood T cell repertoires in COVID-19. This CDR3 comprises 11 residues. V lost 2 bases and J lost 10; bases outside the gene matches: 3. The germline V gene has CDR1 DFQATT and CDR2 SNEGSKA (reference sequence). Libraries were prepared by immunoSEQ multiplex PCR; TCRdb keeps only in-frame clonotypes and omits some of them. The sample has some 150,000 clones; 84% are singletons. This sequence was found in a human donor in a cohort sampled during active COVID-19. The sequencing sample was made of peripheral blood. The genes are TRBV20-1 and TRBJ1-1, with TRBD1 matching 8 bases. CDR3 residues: CSARRQGAAFF. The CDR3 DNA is TGCAGTGCTAGACGTCAGGGGGCAGCTTTCTTT.